This T cell receptor (beta chain) was recovered during a study of blood T cell repertoires in COVID-19. Study details: Samples taken during acute and convalescent COVID-19 were collected in the United States, Italy and Spain. Sources were T cells, B-cell-depleted T cells, or PBMCs; the material itself was cDNA or gDNA.

Authors' analysis steps: Amplification from reference gene primers served as the basis for estimated nucleated cell counts. Assay: immunoSEQ multiplex PCR; the TCRdb copy retains only in-frame clones and omits some. For V, J and clone size, that table is used; D and trimming come from the DNA. The sample holds under 200,000 clones; approximately 86% are singletons and the top ten take more than 6.5%. This sequence originates from a woman over 75 in a cohort sampled during active or convalescent COVID-19. The source material was peripheral blood.

CDR3 amino acids: CASSVGVGEGDTQYF. The CDR3 region has the DNA TGTGCCAGCAGCGTAGGGGTAGGGGAGGGGGATACGCAGTATTTT. This chain connects TRBV9 to TRBJ2-3, with 7 bases fitting TRBD2. The CDR3 is made up of 15 amino acids. Germline values: CDR1 SGDLS, CDR2 YYNGEE. J was trimmed by 6 bases and V by 0 bases; bases with no gene match: 7. Looking up the rest from reference TRBV9 and TRBJ2-3 gives the full variable domain: DSGVTQTPKHLITATGQRVTLRCSPRSGDLSVYWYQQSLDQGLQFLIQYYNGEERAKGNILERFSAQQFPDLHSELNLSSLELGDSALYFCASSVGVGEGDTQYFGPGTRLTVL.